The present T cell receptor (beta chain) was sequenced within a study of shared clonotypes between healthy human individuals. Study-level findings and limits: The sharing of 4.5% to 5.5% of naive CD4 clonotypes was seen across a handful of donors.

The investigators split CD4+ cells into a CD45RA+ naive subset and a CD45RA-negative memory subset. As concerns this clone: Its matching antigen is unknown.

V gave up 5 bases and J gave up 8 bases; unmatched junction bases: 17. Germline assignment: CDR1 SGHTA and CDR2 FQGNSA. CDR3 length: 17 amino acids. It was about 210 ng DNA, about 30,000 T cell genomes, that sorted-subset replicate PCRs used. Here immunoSEQ multiplex PCR was the method, and the copy in TCRdb shows in-frame clones only, minus some. This repertoire shows over a million clones, about 96% found once; its top ten account for approximately 1.1%. The receptor was isolated from a man in his thirties or forties in good health. Source material: naive CD4+ T cells sorted from blood. As to subset: CD45RA+ positively selected. This chain joins TRBV7-2 and TRBJ1-3, with 8 bases that match TRBD1. CDR3 sequence (DNA): TGTGCCAGCAGCCACGACAGGGGTGGAGGGGATCTGCACACCATATATTTT. It yields the protein CASSHDRGGGDLHTIYF.